This TCR beta chain originates from a study of T cell repertoires in cytomegalovirus infection. Regarding the study as a whole: Ex vivo, HLA-C-restricted CMV-specific TCR beta clonotypes prevailed over the rest of the response.

The CDR3 has 16 residues. The V gene's germline CDR1 is ENHRY and CDR2 SYGVKD. The V gene lost 0 bases and the J gene lost 5 bases, with 16 bases spanning the gap. TCRdb reprocessed the reads via MiXCR and lists one record per CDR3 protein. In the table there are 700,000 to 850,000 distinct CDR3 sequences, 32% of which are singletons. In regard to this clonotype: Its antigen is unknown.

The sequencing here drew on cultured CD8+ T cells from PBMCs, taken from culture after CMV antigen stimulation. The receptor comes from a human donor in good health (CMV status not recorded). Some clones in this sample may be carry-over from other donors' samples. This chain connects TRBV10-3 to TRBJ1-2; D is unclear. In nucleotides, the CDR3 is TGTGCCATCAGTGAGTCTGTGACACTAAAGGATTATGGCTACACCTTC. Its translation is CAISESVTLKDYGYTF.